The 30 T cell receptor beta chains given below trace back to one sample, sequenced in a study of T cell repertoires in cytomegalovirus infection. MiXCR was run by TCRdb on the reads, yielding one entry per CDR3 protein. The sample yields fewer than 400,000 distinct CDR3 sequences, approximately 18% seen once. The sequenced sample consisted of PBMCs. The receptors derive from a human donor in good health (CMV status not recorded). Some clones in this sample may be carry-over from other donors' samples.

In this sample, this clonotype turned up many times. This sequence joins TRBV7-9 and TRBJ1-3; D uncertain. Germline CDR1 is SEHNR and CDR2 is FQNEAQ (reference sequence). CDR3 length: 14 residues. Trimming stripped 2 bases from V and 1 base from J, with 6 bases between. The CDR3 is CASSLTLSGNTIYF. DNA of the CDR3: TGTGCCAGCAGCTTAACACTTTCTGGAAACACCATATATTTT.

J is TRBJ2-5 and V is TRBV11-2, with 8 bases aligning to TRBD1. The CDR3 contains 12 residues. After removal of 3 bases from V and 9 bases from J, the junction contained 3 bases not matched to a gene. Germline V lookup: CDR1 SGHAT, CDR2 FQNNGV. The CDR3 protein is CASSLDRVPQYF. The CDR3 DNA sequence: TGTGCCAGCAGCTTGGACAGGGTACCCCAGTACTTC.

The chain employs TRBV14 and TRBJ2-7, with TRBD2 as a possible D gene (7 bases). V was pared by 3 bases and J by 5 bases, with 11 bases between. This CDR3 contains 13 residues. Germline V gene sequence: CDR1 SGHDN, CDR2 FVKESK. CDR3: CASSQAGAHEQYF. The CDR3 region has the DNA TGTGCCAGCAGCCAGGCGGGGGCCCACGAGCAGTACTTC. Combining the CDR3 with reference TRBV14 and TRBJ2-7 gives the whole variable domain EAGVTQFPSHSVIEKGQTVTLRCDPISGHDNLYWYRRVMGKEIKFLLHFVKESKQDESGMPNNRFLAERTGGTYSTLKVQPAELEDSGVYFCASSQAGAHEQYFGPGTRLTVT.

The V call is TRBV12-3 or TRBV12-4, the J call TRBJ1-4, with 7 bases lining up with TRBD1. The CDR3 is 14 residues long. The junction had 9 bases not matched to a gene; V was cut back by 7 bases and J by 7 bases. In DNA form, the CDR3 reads TGTGCCAGCACACCAGGGACAGTAGGTGAAAAACTGTTTTTT. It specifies CASTPGTVGEKLFF.

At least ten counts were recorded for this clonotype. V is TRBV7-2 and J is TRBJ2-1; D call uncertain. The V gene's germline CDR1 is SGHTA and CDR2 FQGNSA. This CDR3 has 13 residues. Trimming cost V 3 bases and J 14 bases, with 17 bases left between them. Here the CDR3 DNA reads TGTGCCAGCAGCTTTCAAACCCCTTGGGTAGAGTTCTTC. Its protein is CASSFQTPWVEFF.

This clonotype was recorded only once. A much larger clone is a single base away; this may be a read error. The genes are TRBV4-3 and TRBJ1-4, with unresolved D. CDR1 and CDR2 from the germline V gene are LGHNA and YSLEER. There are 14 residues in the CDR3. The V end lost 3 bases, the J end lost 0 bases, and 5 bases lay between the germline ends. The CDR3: CASSQWATNEKLFF. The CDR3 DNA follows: TGCGCCAGCAGCCAGTGGGCAACTAATGAAAAACTGTTTTTT.

The CDR3 DNA follows: TGTGCCAGCAGTTTAGGGGGCAACGACGTCTATAGCAATCAGCCCCAGCATTTT. Its translation is CASSLGGNDVYSNQPQHF. The rearrangement joins TRBV28 to TRBJ1-5; D is possibly TRBD1 (6 bases). The CDR3 sequence is 18 residues long. Deletions cut 2 bases from V and 0 bases from J, with 17 bases between. Germline V gene data show CDR1 as MDHEN and CDR2 as SYDVKM.

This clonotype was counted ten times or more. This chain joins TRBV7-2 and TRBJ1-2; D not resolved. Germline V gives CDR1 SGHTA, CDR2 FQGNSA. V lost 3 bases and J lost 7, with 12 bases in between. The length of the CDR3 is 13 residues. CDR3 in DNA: TGTGCCAGCAGCTTCCGGACCGCAGGTGGCTACACCTTC. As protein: CASSFRTAGGYTF.

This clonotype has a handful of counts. Here the CDR3 reads CASSAGTGGEKLFF. The CDR3 bases are TGTGCCAGCAGCGCCGGGACAGGGGGGGAAAAACTGTTTTTT. The chain recombines TRBV2 with TRBJ1-4; 11 bases agree with TRBD1. Losses at the gene ends were 6 bases for V and 8 bases for J; bases not matched to a gene: 5. CDR3 length: 14 residues. CDR1 is SNHLY and CDR2 is FYNNEI in the germline V gene.

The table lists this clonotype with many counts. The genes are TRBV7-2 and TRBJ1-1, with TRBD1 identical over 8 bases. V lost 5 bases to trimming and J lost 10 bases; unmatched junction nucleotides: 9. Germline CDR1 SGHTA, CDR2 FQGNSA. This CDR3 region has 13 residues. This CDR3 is CASSAYGQGIAFF. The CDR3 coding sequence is TGTGCCAGCAGCGCATACGGACAGGGTATAGCTTTCTTT. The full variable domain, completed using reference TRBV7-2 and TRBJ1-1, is GAGVSQSPSNKVTEKGKDVELRCDPISGHTALYWYRQSLGQGLEFLIYFQGNSAPDKSGLPSDRFSAERTGGSVSTLTIQRTQQEDSAVYLCASSAYGQGIAFFGQGTRLTVV.

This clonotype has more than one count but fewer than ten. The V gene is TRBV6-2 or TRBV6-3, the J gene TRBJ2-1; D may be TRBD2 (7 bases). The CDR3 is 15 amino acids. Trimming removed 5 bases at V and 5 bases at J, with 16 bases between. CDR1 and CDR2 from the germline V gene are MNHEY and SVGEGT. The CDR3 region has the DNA TGTGCCAGCAGTCTTCGGGGGGCATACAACAATGAGCAGTTCTTC. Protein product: CASSLRGAYNNEQFF.

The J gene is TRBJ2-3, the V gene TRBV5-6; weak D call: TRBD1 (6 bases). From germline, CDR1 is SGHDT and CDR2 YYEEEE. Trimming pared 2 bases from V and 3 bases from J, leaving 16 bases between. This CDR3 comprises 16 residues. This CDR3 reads CASSLLVWGPTDTQYF. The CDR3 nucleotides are TGTGCCAGCAGCTTACTAGTCTGGGGGCCAACAGATACGCAGTATTTT.

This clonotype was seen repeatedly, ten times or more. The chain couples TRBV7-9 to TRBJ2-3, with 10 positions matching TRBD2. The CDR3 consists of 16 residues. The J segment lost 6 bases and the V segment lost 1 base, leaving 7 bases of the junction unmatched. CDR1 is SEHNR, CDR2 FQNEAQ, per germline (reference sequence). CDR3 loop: CASSLDLAGEADTQYF. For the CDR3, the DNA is TGTGCCAGCAGCTTAGATCTAGCGGGAGAGGCCGATACGCAGTATTTT.

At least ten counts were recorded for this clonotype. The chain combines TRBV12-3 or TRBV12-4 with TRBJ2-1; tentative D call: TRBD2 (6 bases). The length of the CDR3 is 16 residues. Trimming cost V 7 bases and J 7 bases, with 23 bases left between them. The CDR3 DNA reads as TGTGCCAGCACTCCCAACCCCTACGGGAGACGGAATGAGCAGTTCTTC. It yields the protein CASTPNPYGRRNEQFF.

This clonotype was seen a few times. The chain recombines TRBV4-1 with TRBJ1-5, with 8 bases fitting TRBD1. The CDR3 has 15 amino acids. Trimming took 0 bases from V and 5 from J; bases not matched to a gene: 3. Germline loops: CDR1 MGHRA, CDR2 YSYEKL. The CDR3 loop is CASSQEQGDYQPQHF. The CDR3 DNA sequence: TGCGCCAGCAGCCAAGAACAGGGGGACTATCAGCCCCAGCATTTT.

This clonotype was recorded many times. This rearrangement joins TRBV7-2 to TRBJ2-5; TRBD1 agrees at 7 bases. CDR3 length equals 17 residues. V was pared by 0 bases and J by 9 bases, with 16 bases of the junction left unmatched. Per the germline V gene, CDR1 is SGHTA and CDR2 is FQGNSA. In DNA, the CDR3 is TGTGCCAGCAGCTTAGCGGTCGGGACAGCCGCCCGAGGGGCCCAGTACTTC. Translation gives CASSLAVGTAARGAQYF.

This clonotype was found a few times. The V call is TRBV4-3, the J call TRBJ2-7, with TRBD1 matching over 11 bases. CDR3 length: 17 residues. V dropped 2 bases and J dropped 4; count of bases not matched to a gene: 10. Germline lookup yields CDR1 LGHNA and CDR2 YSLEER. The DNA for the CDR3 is TGCGCCAGCAGCCAATCGCCGTATGGACAGGGGGCTTACGAGCAGTACTTC. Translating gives CASSQSPYGQGAYEQYF.

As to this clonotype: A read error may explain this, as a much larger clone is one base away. The DNA for the CDR3 is TGTGCCAGCAGTTACCGATGCTCTGACAATGAGCAGTTCTTC. This sequence encodes CASSYRCSDNEQFF. The chain carries TRBV6-5 and TRBJ2-1; D is unresolved. CDR3 length: 14 amino acids. Germline V CDR1 and CDR2: MNHEY, SVGAGI. V lost 2 bases and J lost 5, with 10 bases in between.

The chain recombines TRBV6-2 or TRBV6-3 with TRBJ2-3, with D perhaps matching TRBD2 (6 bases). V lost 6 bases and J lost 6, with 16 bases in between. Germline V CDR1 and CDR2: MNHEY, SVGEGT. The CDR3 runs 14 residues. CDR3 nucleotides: TGTGCCAGCAGACCCGCGGGGTCCTTGGATACGCAGTATTTT. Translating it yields CASRPAGSLDTQYF.

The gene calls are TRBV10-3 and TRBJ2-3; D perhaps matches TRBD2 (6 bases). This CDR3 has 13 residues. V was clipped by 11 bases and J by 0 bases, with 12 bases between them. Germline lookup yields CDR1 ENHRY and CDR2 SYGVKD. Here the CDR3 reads CASWDLSTDTQYF. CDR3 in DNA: TGTGCCTCCTGGGACTTGAGCACAGATACGCAGTATTTT.

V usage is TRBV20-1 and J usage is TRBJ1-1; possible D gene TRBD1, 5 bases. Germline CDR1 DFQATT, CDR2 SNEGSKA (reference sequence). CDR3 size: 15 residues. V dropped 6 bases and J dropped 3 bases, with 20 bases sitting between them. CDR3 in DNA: TGCAGTGCCAGGACGGGACTAGTCCTCGACACTGAAGCTTTCTTT. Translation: CSARTGLVLDTEAFF.

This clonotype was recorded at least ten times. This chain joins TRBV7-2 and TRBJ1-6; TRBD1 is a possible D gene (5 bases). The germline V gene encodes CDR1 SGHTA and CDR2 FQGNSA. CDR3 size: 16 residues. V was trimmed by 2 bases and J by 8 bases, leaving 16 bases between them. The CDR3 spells CASSLNPGTVYSPLHF. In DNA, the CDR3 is TGTGCCAGCAGCTTAAATCCAGGGACTGTTTATTCACCCCTCCACTTT. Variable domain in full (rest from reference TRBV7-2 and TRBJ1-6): GAGVSQSPSNKVTEKGKDVELRCDPISGHTALYWYRQSLGQGLEFLIYFQGNSAPDKSGLPSDRFSAERTGGSVSTLTIQRTQQEDSAVYLCASSLNPGTVYSPLHFGNGTRLTVT.

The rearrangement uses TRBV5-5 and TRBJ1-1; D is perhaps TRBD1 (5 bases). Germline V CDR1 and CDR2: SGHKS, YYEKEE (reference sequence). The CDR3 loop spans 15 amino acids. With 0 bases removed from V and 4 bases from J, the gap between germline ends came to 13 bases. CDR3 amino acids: CASSLVGDGSTEAFF. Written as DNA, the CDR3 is TGTGCCAGCAGCTTGGTCGGGGACGGTAGCACTGAAGCTTTCTTT.

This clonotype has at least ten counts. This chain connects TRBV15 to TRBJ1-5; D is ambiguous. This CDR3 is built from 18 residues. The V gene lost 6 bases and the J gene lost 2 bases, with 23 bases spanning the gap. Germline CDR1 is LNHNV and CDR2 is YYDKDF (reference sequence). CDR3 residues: CATRDPRRASAGNQPQHF. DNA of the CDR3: TGTGCCACCAGGGACCCGAGGAGGGCCTCCGCGGGCAATCAGCCCCAGCATTTT.

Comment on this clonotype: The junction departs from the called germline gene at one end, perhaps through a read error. This chain's CDR3 is CAGSPSGTATEAFF. In nucleotides, the CDR3 is TGTGCCGGCAGTCCCAGTGGTACGGCAACTGAAGCTTTCTTT. The chain carries TRBV27 and TRBJ1-1; D remains ambiguous. The length of the CDR3 is 14 residues. Per germline, CDR1 MNHEY and CDR2 SMNVEV (reference sequence).

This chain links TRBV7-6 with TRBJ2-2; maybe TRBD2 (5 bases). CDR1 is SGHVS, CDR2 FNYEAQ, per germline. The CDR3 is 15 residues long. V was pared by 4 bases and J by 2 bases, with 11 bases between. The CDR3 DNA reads TGTGCCAGCAGCTCAAAGGGAGCTAACACCGGGGAGCTGTTTTTT. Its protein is CASSSKGANTGELFF.

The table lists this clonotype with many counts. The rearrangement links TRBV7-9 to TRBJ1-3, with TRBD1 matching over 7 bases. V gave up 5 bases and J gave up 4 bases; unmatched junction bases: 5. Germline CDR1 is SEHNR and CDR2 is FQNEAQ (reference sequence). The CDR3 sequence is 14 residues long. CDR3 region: CASSDRDRGNTIYF. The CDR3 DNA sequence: TGTGCCAGCAGCGACCGGGACAGAGGAAACACCATATATTTT.

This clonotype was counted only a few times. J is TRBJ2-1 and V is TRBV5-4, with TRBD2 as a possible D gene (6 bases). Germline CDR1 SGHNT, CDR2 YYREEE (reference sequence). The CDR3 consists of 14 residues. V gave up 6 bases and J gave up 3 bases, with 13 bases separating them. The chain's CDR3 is CASNLLGGYNEQFF. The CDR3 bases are TGTGCCAGCAACCTACTGGGGGGCTACAATGAGCAGTTCTTC.

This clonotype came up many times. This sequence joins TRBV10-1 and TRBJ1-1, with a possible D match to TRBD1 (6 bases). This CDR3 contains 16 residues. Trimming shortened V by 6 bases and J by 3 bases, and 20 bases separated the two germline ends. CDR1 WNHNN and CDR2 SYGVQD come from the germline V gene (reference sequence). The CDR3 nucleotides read TGCGCCAGCAGCCAAAACGTTGCCGGGACATACACTGAAGCTTTCTTT. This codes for CASSQNVAGTYTEAFF.

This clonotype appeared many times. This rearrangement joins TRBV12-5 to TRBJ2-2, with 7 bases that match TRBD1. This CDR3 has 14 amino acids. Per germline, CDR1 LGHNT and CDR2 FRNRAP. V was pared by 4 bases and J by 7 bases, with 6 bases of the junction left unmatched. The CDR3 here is CASGSDRDGGELFF. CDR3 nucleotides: TGTGCTAGTGGTTCAGACAGGGACGGCGGGGAGCTGTTTTTT.